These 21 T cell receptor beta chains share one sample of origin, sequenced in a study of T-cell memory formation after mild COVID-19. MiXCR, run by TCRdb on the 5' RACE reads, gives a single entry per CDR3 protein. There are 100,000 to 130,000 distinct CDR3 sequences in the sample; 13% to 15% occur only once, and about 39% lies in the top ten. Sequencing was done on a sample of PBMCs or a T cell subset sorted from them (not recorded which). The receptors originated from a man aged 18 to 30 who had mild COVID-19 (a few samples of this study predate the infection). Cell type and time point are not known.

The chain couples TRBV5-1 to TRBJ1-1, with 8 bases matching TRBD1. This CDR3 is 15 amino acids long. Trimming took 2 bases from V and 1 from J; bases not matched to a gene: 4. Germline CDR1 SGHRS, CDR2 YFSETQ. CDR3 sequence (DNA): TGCGCCAGCAGCTTTACAGGGGGGGCGAACACTGAAGCTTTCTTT. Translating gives CASSFTGGANTEAFF.

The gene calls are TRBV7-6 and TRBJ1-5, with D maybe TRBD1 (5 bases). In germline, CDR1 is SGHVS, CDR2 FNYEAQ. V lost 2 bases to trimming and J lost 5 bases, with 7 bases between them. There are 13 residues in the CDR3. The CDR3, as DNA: TGTGCCAGCAGCTTAACCAGGGATCAGCCCCAGCATTTT. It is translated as CASSLTRDQPQHF.

In nucleotides, the CDR3 is TGTGCCAGCAGTTACTTTGGGTATGAGCAGTTCTTC. It is translated as CASSYFGYEQFF. The chain joins TRBV6-2 or TRBV6-3 to TRBJ2-1, with unresolved D. The CDR3 is 12 residues long. The V end was cut by 1 base, the J end by 8 bases, with 6 bases between. The germline V gene encodes CDR1 MNHEY and CDR2 SVGEGT.

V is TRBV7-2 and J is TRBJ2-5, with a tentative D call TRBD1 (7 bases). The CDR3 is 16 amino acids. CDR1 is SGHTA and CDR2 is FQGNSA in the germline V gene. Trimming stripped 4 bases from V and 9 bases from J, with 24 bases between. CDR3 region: CASSSRDSWALSAQYF. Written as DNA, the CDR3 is TGTGCCAGCAGCTCGCGGGACAGTTGGGCACTGTCGGCCCAGTACTTC.

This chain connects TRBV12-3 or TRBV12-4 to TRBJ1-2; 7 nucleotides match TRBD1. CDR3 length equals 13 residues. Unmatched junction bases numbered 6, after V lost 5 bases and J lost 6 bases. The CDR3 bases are TGTGCCAGCAGTCCGACAGGGAGCCATGGCTACACCTTC. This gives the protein CASSPTGSHGYTF.

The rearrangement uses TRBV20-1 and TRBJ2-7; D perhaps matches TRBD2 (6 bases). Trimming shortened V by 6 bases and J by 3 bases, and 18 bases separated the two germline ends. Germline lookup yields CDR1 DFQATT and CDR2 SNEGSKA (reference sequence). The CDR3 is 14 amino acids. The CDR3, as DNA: TGCAGTGCCTCGGGAGCCGGGCTACTCTACGAGCAGTACTTC. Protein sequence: CSASGAGLLYEQYF.

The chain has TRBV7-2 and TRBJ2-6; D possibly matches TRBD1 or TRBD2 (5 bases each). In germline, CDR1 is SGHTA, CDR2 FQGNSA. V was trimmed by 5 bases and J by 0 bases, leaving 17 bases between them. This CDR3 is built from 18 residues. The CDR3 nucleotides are TGTGCCAGCAGCCACCGGGGACGGGCCTTCTCTGGGGCCAACGTCCTGACTTTC. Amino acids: CASSHRGRAFSGANVLTF.

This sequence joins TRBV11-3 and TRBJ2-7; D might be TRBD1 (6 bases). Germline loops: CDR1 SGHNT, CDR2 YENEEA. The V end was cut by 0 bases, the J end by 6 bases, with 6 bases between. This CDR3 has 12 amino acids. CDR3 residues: CASSLEGAEQYF. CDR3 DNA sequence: TGTGCCAGCAGCTTAGAGGGGGCCGAGCAGTACTTC.

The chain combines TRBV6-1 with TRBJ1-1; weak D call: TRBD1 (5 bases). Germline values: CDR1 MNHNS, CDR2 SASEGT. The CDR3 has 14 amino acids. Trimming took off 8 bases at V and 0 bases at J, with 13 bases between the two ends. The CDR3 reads CASLVRGMNTEAFF. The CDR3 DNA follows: TGTGCCAGCCTCGTGAGGGGTATGAACACTGAAGCTTTCTTT.

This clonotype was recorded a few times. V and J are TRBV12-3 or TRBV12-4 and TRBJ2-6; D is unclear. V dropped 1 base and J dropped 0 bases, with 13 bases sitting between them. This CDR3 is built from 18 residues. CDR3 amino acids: CASSLDSVGDSGANVLTF. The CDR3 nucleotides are TGTGCCAGCAGTTTAGATTCGGTAGGTGACTCTGGGGCCAACGTCCTGACTTTC.

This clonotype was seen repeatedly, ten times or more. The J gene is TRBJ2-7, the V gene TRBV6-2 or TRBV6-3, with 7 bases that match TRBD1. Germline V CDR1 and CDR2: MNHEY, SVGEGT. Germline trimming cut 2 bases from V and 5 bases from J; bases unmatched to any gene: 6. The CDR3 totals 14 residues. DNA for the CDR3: TGTGCCAGCAGTTACGGGACAGATATCGACGAGCAGTACTTC. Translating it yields CASSYGTDIDEQYF.

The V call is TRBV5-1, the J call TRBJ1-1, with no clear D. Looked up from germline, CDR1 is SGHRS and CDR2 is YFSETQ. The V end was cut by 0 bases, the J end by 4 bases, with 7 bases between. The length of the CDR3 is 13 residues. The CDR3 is CASSLAVGTEAFF. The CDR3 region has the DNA TGCGCCAGCAGCTTGGCGGTGGGCACTGAAGCTTTCTTT.

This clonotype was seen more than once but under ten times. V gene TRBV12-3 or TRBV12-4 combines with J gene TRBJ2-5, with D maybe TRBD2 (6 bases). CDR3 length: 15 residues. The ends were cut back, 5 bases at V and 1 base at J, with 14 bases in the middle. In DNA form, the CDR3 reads TGTGCCAGCAGTCCCATTGCGGGGAGCCAAGAGACCCAGTACTTC. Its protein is CASSPIAGSQETQYF.

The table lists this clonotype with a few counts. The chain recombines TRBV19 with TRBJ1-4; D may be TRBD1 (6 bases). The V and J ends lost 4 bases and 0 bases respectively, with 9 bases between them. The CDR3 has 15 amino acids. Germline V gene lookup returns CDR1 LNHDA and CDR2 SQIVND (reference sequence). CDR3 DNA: TGTGCCAGTAGTACGCGGACAGCAACTAATGAAAAACTGTTTTTT. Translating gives CASSTRTATNEKLFF.

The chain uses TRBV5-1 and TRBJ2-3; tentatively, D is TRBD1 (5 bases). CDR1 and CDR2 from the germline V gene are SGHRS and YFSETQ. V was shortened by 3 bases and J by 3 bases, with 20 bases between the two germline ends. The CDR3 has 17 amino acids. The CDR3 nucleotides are TGCGCCAGCAGCTCAGCCATGGACACGGCGAATACAGATACGCAGTATTTT. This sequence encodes CASSSAMDTANTDTQYF.

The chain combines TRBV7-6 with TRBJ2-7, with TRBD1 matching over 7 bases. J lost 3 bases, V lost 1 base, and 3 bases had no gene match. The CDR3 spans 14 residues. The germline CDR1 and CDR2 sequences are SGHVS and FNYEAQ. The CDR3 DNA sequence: TGTGCCAGCAGCTTAGGGCAGGGGGACTACGAGCAGTACTTC. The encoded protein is CASSLGQGDYEQYF.

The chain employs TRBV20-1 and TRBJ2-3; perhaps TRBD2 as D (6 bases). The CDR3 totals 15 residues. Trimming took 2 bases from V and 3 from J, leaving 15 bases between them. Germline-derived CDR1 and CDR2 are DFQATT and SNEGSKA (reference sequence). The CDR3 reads CSARPPQEGTDTQYF. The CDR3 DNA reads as TGCAGTGCTAGACCCCCCCAGGAGGGAACAGATACGCAGTATTTT.

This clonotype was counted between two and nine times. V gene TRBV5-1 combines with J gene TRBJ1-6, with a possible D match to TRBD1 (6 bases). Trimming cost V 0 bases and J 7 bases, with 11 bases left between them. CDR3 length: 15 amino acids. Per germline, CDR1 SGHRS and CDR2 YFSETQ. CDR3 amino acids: CASSLDGQINSPLHF. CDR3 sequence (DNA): TGCGCCAGCAGCTTGGACGGACAGATAAATTCACCCCTCCACTTT.

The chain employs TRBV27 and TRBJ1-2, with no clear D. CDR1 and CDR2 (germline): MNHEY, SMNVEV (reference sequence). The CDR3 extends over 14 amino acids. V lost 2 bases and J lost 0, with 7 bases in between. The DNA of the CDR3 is TGTGCCAGCAGTTTAGGGCCGACTAACTATGGCTACACCTTC. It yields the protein CASSLGPTNYGYTF.

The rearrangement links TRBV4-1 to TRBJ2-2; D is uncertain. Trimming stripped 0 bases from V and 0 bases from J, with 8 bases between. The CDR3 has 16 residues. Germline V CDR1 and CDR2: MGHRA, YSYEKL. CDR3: CASSQDRVTNTGELFF. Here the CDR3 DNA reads TGCGCCAGCAGCCAAGACCGAGTAACGAACACCGGGGAGCTGTTTTTT.

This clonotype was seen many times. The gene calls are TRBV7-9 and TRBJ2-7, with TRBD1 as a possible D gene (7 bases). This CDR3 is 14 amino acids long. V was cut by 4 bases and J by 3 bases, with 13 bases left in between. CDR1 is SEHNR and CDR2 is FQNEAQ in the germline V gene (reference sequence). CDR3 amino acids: CASSSHRGLYEQYF. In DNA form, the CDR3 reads TGTGCCAGCAGCTCTCACAGGGGACTCTACGAGCAGTACTTC.